The rows below give T cell receptor beta chains drawn from one sample of a study of prognosis after radiotherapy for stage I lung cancer. One entry per CDR3 protein, called by TCRdb with MiXCR from the multiplex PCR reads. The data contain some 27,000 distinct CDR3 sequences, more than 25% of them singletons. Here the sequenced sample was PBMCs, taken before or after stereotactic body radiation therapy (not recorded which). Receptors were obtained from a donor at least 50 years old with non-small cell lung cancer. Both conserved end residues are part of each CDR3. Each record gives: D gene, V gene, clone size, J gene, CDR3 DNA, CDR3 protein. The D gene is left open where the match is weak. Clone size is shown for a subset of rows, as once, few, many or a class of expanded clone.

.,TRBV6-1,.,TRBJ2-3,TGTGCCAGCAGTGAAATTCGGGGCCCAGATACGCAGTATTTT,CASSEIRGPDTQYF
TRBD2,TRBV28,many,TRBJ2-7,TGTGCCAGCAGTTTAGCGGGGGTGGGCTACGAGCAGTACTTC,CASSLAGVGYEQYF
.,TRBV6-6,many,TRBJ1-2,TGTGCCAGCAGTTACTCGCTCGGGGATCATGGCTACACCTTC,CASSYSLGDHGYTF
TRBD1,TRBV4-1,many,TRBJ1-1,TGCGCCAGCAGCGGCCGGGACAGGGAAACAGCTTTCTTT,CASSGRDRETAFF
TRBD1,TRBV5-1,once,TRBJ1-1,TGCGCCAGCAGCCAGGGTGGCAGGGGGACCACTGAAGCTTTCTTT,CASSQGGRGTTEAFF
.,TRBV19,many,TRBJ2-4,TGTGCCAGTACCCCAGCCTGGGACCGCCAAAACATTCAGTACTTC,CASTPAWDRQNIQYF
TRBD2,TRBV15,many,TRBJ2-1,TGTGCCACCAGGGGAACTAGCGGAAACAATGAGCAGTTCTTC,CATRGTSGNNEQFF
.,TRBV18,few,TRBJ1-1,TGTGCCAGCCAGAGGGGAGCGAACACTGAAGCTTTCTTT,CASQRGANTEAFF
.,TRBV27,.,TRBJ2-3,TGTGCCAGCAGTTTTATCGGCACAGATACGCAGTATTTT,CASSFIGTDTQYF
.,TRBV4-1,many,TRBJ2-2,TGCGCCAGCAGCCCCCACTACACGAACACCGGGGAGCTGTTTTTT,CASSPHYTNTGELFF
.,TRBV6-9,many,TRBJ2-7,TGTGCCAGCAGTTGGGGGCAGGGGTCCTACGAGCAGTACTTC,CASSWGQGSYEQYF
.,TRBV30,many,TRBJ2-2,TGTGCCTGGAGTCTGGGTCCTGGGGAGCTGTTTTTT,CAWSLGPGELFF
.,TRBV10-3,many,TRBJ1-1,TGTGCCATCAGCCCCGGGAACACTGAAGCTTTCTTT,CAISPGNTEAFF
TRBD2,TRBV2,medium-sized,TRBJ2-2,TGTGCCAGCAGTGAACTGCTAGCGGGGGCCACCGGGGAGCTGTTTTTT,CASSELLAGATGELFF
TRBD2,TRBV24-1,many,TRBJ2-1,TGTGCCACCAGTTTGTGGGGGGGATCACTTAATGAGCAGTTCTTC,CATSLWGGSLNEQFF
TRBD2,TRBV27,.,TRBJ2-3,TGTGCCAGCAGTTTCCAGGGGCATACTAGCGGGGGGAAACTTCTCACAGATACGCAGTATTTT,CASSFQGHTSGGKLLTDTQYF
.,TRBV7-9,.,TRBJ1-1,TGTGCCAGCAGCAACCAAGGCGGTAGCACTGAAGCTTTCTTT,CASSNQGGSTEAFF
TRBD1,TRBV5-1,many,TRBJ2-7,TGCGCCAGCAGCTTGGGATTAGGGCAGGGGGCCTACGAGCAGTACTTC,CASSLGLGQGAYEQYF
.,TRBV14,many,TRBJ1-1,TGTGCCAGCAGCTGGTACACGGGCGCTGAAGCTTTCTTT,CASSWYTGAEAFF
.,TRBV18,many,TRBJ1-3,TGTGCCAGCTCACCAGGGGCGAGCTCTGGAAACACCATATATTTT,CASSPGASSGNTIYF
.,TRBV9,many,TRBJ2-7,TGTGCCAGCAGCGTAGGACCGGATGGGCAATCCGAGCAGTACTTC,CASSVGPDGQSEQYF
TRBD1,TRBV10-3,.,TRBJ2-5,TGTGCCATCAGAGGACAGGGCGGAGAGACCCAGTACTTC,CAIRGQGGETQYF
TRBD2,TRBV28,.,TRBJ2-7,TGTGCCAGCAGTCCTGGATTAGCGGGGGGGATCTACGAGCAGTACTTC,CASSPGLAGGIYEQYF
TRBD1,TRBV5-4,many,TRBJ1-6,TGTGCCAGCAGTCTGACAGGGGGCGTGAACAATTCACCCCTCCACTTT,CASSLTGGVNNSPLHF
.,TRBV28,.,TRBJ1-6,TGTGCCAGCAGTTGGAAAGGGATGTCGAATTCACCCCTCAACTTT,CASSWKGMSNSPLNF
TRBD2,TRBV7-9,many,TRBJ2-1,TGTGCCAGCAGCCATCTGACTAGCAGGATAGACTACAATGAGCAGTTCTTC,CASSHLTSRIDYNEQFF
.,TRBV12-5,once,TRBJ2-3,TGTGCTAGTGGTTACGGGGGCGTGACAGATACACCGTATTTT,CASGYGGVTDTPYF
.,TRBV2,medium-sized,TRBJ2-3,TGTGCCAGCAGTGACCAGCTCGACTATGGGGATACGCAGTATTTT,CASSDQLDYGDTQYF
.,TRBV6-2/TRBV6-3,many,TRBJ1-2,TGTGCCAGCAGTGAGACAGGTTTAAGAGGCTACACCTTC,CASSETGLRGYTF
TRBD2,TRBV20-1,medium-sized,TRBJ2-1,TGCAGTGCTATGGGACTAGCGGGAGGTTACAATGAGCAGTTCTTC,CSAMGLAGGYNEQFF
TRBD2,TRBV2,medium-sized,TRBJ2-3,TGTGCCAGCACCGGGACTAGCGGGAGTCAAATCACAGATACGCAGTATTTT,CASTGTSGSQITDTQYF
TRBD2,TRBV28,.,TRBJ2-1,TGTGCCAGCAGTTTCGATAGCGGGGACAATGGGCAGTTCTTC,CASSFDSGDNGQFF
.,TRBV19,many,TRBJ2-5,TGTGCCAGTAGTCCCCCCCGGGCGGACCAAGAGACCCAGTACTTC,CASSPPRADQETQYF
TRBD2,TRBV7-9,.,TRBJ2-1,TGTGCCAGCAGCCGTCTGACTAGCGGGATAGACTACAATGAGCAATTCTTC,CASSRLTSGIDYNEQFF
.,TRBV19,many,TRBJ2-5,TGTGCCAGTAGTGCACCACTATTAGGCCAAGAGACCCAGTACTTC,CASSAPLLGQETQYF
TRBD2,TRBV9,many,TRBJ2-1,TGTGCCAGCAGCGTCACTAGCGGGTACTACAATGAGCAGTTCTTC,CASSVTSGYYNEQFF
.,TRBV19,many,TRBJ1-5,TGTGCCAGTAGTTCGTCGGACATTTCTCAGCCCCAGCATTTT,CASSSSDISQPQHF
.,TRBV30,many,TRBJ2-1,TGTGTCTGGAGTGGGGGTAGCGTTAGCCTCAATGAGCAGTTCTTC,CVWSGGSVSLNEQFF
.,TRBV28,many,TRBJ2-1,TGTGCCAGCAGTTTAGCTTGGGTTGAGCAGTTCTTC,CASSLAWVEQFF
.,TRBV4-1,many,TRBJ2-2,TGCGCCAGCAGCCAAGAGCTCGGAACGAACACCGGGGAGCTGTTTTTT,CASSQELGTNTGELFF
.,TRBV2,.,TRBJ2-3,TGTGCCATCGAACCCGACAGGCTATACACAGATACGCAGTATTTT,CAIEPDRLYTDTQYF
.,TRBV4-1,many,TRBJ2-3,TGCGCCAGCAGCCAAGATCTGGGGGGTTACACAGATACGCAGTATTTT,CASSQDLGGYTDTQYF
TRBD2,TRBV28,many,TRBJ2-5,TGTGCCAGCGGGGGGGATGTAGAAGAGACCCAGTACTTC,CASGGDVEETQYF
TRBD1,TRBV7-8,many,TRBJ1-2,TGTGCCAGCAGCTTAAGAATTTCGGACAGGGGACGAAACTATGGCTACACCTTC,CASSLRISDRGRNYGYTF
.,TRBV10-3,many,TRBJ1-4,TGTGCCATCAGTGAGTCGAAAGTAACAAGAAATGAAAAACTGTTTTTT,CAISESKVTRNEKLFF
TRBD2,TRBV5-6,many,TRBJ2-3,TGTGCCAGCAGCTCCCTGGGACTAGCAGTACAACCCACAGATACGCAGTATTTT,CASSSLGLAVQPTDTQYF